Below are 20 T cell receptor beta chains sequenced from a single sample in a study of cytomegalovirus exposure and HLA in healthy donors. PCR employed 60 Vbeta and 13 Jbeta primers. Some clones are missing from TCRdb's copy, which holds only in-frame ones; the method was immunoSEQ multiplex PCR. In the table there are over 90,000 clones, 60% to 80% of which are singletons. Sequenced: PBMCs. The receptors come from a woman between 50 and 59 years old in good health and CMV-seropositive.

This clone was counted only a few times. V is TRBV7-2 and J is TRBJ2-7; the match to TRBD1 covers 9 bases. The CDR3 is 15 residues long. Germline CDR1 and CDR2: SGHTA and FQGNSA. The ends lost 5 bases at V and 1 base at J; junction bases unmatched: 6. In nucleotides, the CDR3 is TGTGCCAGCAGCCGAGGGGGACAGGGATCCTACGAGCAGTACTTC. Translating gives CASSRGGQGSYEQYF.

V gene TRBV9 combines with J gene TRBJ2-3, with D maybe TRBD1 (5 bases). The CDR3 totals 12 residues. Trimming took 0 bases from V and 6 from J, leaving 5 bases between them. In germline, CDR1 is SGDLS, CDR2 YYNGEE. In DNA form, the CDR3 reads TGTGCCAGCAGCGTAGAGGGGGATACGCAGTATTTT. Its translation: CASSVEGDTQYF.

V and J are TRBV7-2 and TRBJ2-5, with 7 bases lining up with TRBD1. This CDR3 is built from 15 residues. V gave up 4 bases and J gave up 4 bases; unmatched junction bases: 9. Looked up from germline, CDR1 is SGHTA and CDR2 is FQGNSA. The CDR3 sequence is CASSSSRTGAETQYF. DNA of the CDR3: TGTGCCAGCAGCTCCTCCCGGACAGGTGCAGAGACCCAGTACTTC.

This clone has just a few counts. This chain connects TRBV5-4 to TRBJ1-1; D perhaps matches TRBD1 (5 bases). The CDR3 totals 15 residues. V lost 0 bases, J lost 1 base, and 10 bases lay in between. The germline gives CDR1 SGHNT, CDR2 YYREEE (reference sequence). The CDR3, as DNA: TGTGCCAGCAGCTTGGGCGGGGGGGGGAACACTGAAGCTTTCTTT. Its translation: CASSLGGGGNTEAFF. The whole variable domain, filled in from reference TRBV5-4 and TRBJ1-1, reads ETGVTQSPTHLIKTRGQQVTLRCSSQSGHNTVSWYQQALGQGPQFIFQYYREEENGRGNFPPRFSGLQFPNYSSELNVNALELDDSALYLCASSLGGGGNTEAFFGQGTRLTVV.

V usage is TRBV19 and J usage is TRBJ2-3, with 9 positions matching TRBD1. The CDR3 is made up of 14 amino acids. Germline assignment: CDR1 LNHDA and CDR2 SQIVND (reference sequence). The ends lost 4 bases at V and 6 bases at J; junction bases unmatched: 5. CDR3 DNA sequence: TGTGCCAGTAGTAGGGGACAGGGAATGGATACGCAGTATTTT. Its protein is CASSRGQGMDTQYF.

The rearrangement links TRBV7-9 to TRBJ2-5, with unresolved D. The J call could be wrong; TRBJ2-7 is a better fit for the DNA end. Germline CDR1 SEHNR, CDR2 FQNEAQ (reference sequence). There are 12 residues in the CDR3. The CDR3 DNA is TGTGCCAGCAGCCCCTCCCCCTACGAGCAGTACTTC. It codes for CASSPSPYEQYF.

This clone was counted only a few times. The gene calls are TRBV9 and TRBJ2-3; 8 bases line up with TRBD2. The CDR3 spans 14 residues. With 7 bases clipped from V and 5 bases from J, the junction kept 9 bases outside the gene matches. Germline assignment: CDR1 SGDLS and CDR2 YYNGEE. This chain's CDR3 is CASSQRERLDTQYF. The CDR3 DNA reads TGTGCCAGCTCACAGCGGGAGCGGTTAGATACGCAGTATTTT.

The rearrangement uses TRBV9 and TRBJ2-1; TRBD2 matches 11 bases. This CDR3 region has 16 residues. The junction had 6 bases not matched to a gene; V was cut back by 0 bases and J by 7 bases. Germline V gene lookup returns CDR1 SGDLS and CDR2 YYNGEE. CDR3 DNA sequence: TGTGCCAGCAGCGTAGGGATTAGCGGGAGGGCGAATGAGCAGTTCTTC. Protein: CASSVGISGRANEQFF.

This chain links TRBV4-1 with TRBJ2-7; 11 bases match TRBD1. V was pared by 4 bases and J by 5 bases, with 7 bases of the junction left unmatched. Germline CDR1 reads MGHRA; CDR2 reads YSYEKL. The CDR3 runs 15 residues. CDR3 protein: CASSRSGTGGDEQYF. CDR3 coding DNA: TGCGCCAGCAGCCGATCCGGGACAGGGGGGGACGAGCAGTACTTC.

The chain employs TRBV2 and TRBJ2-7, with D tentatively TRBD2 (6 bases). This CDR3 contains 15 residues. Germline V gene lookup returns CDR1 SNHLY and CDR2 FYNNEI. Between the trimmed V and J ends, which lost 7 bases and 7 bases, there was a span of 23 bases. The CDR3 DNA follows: TGTGCCAGCAAGGACCAATCGGGGTACGGAGGGGAGCAGTACTTC. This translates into CASKDQSGYGGEQYF.

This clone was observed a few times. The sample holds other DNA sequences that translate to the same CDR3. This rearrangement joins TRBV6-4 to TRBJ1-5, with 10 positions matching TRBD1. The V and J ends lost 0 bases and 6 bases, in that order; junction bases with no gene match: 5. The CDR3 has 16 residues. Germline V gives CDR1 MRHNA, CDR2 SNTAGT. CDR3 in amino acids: CASSDSGTGVAQPQHF. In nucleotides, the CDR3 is TGTGCCAGCAGTGACTCTGGGACAGGGGTGGCTCAGCCCCAGCATTTT.

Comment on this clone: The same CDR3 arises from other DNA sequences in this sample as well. CDR3 in amino acids: CASSLADSYEQYF. CDR3 nucleotides: TGTGCCAGCAGTTTGGCCGACTCCTACGAGCAGTACTTC. V gene TRBV28 combines with J gene TRBJ2-7; no firm D call. The V and J ends lost 3 bases and 0 bases respectively, with 6 bases between them. CDR3 size: 13 residues. CDR1 is MDHEN, CDR2 SYDVKM, per germline.

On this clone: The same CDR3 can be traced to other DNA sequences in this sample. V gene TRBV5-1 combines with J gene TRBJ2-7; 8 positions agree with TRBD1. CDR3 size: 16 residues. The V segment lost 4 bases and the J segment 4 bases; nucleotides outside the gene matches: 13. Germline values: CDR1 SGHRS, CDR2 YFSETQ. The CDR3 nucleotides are TGCGCCAGCAGCCAGAGACCGGGGCAGGGGGCATACGAGCAGTACTTC. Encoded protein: CASSQRPGQGAYEQYF. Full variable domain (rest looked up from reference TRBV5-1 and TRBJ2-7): KAGVTQTPRYLIKTRGQQVTLSCSPISGHRSVSWYQQTPGQGLQFLFEYFSETQRNKGNFPGRFSGRQFSNSRSEMNVSTLELGDSALYLCASSQRPGQGAYEQYFGPGTRLTVT.

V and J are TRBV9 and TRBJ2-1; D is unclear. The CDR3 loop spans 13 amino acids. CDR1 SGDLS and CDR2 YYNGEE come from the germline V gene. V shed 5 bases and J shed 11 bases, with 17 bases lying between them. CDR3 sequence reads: CASSTLEESQQFF. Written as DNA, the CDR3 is TGTGCCAGCAGTACTCTAGAAGAAAGCCAGCAGTTCTTC.

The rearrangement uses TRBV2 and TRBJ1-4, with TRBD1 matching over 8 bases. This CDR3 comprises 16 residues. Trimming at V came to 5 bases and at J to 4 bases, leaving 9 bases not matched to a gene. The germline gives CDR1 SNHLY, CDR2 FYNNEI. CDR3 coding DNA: TGTGCCAGCAGTATCAACGACAGGGGAGGTAATGAAAAACTGTTTTTT. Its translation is CASSINDRGGNEKLFF. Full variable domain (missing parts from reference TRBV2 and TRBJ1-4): EPEVTQTPSHQVTQMGQEVILRCVPISNHLYFYWYRQILGQKVEFLVSFYNNEISEKSEIFDDQFSVERPDGSNFTLKIRSTKLEDSAMYFCASSINDRGGNEKLFFGSGTQLSVL.

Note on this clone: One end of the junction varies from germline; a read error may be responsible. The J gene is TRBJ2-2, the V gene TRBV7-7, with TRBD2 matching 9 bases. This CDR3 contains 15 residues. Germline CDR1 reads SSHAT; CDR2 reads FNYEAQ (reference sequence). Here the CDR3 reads CASSPIAGATGELFF. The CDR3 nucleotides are TGTGCTAGCAGCCCTATAGCGGGGGCAACCGGGGAGCTGTTTTTT.

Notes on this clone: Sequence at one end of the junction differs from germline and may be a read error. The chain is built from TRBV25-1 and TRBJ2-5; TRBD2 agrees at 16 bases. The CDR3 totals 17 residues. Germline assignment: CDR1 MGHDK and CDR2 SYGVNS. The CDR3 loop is CASPSGTSGRGGKLCHF. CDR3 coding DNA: TGTGCCAGCCCCTCAGGGACTAGCGGGAGGGGGGGCAAGCTTTGTCACTTC.

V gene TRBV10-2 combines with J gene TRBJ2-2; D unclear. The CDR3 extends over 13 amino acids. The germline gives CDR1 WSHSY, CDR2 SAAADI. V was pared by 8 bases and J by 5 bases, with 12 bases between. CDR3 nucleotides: TGCGCCAGCCGCGCTGGGCGTACCGGGGAGCTGTTTTTT. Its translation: CASRAGRTGELFF.

In DNA form, the CDR3 reads TGTGCCAGCTCACCTTGGACAGGGTACGAGGACACTGAAGCTTTCTTT. Translation: CASSPWTGYEDTEAFF. The genes are TRBV18 and TRBJ1-1; 8 positions agree with TRBD1. The CDR3 covers 16 residues. The V and J ends lost 3 bases and 3 bases, in that order; junction bases with no gene match: 9. Germline V gene sequence: CDR1 KGHSH, CDR2 LQKENI.

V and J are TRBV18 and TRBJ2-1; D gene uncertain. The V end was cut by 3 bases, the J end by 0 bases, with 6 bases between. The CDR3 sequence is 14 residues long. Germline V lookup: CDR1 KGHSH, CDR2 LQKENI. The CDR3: CASSPLVSYNEQFF. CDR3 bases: TGTGCCAGCTCACCGTTAGTCTCCTACAATGAGCAGTTCTTC.